The rows below give T cell receptor beta chains drawn from one sample of a study of blood T cell repertoires in COVID-19. Sequencing used immunoSEQ multiplex PCR; TCRdb keeps in-frame clones, though not all of them. This table has under 300,000 clones, approximately 91% appearing once. The source material was peripheral blood. The receptors shown here come from a young woman with acute or convalescent COVID-19. The CDR3 runs from the conserved cysteine through the conserved F or W.

V: TRBV2
J: TRBJ1-6
CDR3: CASVGGLGSPLHF

V: TRBV18
J: TRBJ1-2
CDR3: CASSPRDRGFDGYTF

V: TRBV18
J: TRBJ1-6
CDR3: CASSPRQGGNSPLHF

V: TRBV30
J: TRBJ1-3
CDR3: CASRAGSHSGNTIYF

V: TRBV5-1
J: TRBJ2-5
CDR3: CASSLTGIQETQYF

V: TRBV27
J: TRBJ1-1
CDR3: CASSSAYGGAFF

V: TRBV6-2/TRBV6-3
J: TRBJ2-3
CDR3: CASSNLQTRKSTDTQYF

V: TRBV6-5
J: TRBJ1-5
CDR3: CASDWTGGSNQPQHF

V: TRBV10-2
J: TRBJ1-2
CDR3: CASRETGGIGYGYTF

V: TRBV6-5
J: TRBJ1-3
CDR3: CASSYSRQGRNTIYF

V: TRBV19
J: TRBJ2-5
CDR3: CASSGTSGSLKTQYF

V: TRBV29-1
J: TRBJ1-4
CDR3: CSVDDGLSRKLFF

V: TRBV9
J: TRBJ2-2
CDR3: CASSVGTGSGELFF

V: TRBV7-2
J: TRBJ2-5
CDR3: CASSFSSSQRQTQYF

V: TRBV19
J: TRBJ1-1
CDR3: CASSTDRDTEAFF

V: TRBV27
J: TRBJ1-4
CDR3: CASSFRRGYEKLFF

V: TRBV10-2
J: TRBJ1-6
CDR3: CASSESRRRNNSPLHF

V: TRBV29-1
J: TRBJ2-7
CDR3: CSVGLAGAYEQYF